This TCR beta chain was identified in a study of cytomegalovirus exposure and HLA in healthy donors (dated 2017 in TCRdb). In the study overall: In an earlier analysis of 587 of the donors, 250 to 350 Gb of sequence data and 120 million or so unique TCR beta sequences from about 179 million T cells were reported. High-throughput TCR immunosequencing, statistical association of individual TCRs with disease status, and machine learning were combined to predict cytomegalovirus infection status. A later genetic analysis took genome-wide SNP genotypes for about 55% of the roughly 670 donors and used that subset as a discovery cohort. Every discovery cohort repertoire had been produced on one sequencing platform. A separate validation cohort of roughly 130 different subjects was used in addition to the approximately 640-subject first cohort. Both class I and class II loci were covered by HLA typing, at four-digit resolution. To decide whether each TCR beta V gene segment behaved as functional or pseudogenic, an earlier analysis of 587 of the donors relied on high-throughput TCR beta sequencing. A later analysis re-examined previously published TCR beta repertoires from 500 to 700 donors and added high-resolution HLA genotyping to investigate patterns of TCR occurrence. The study was designed to test whether signatures of past pathogen exposure could be identified by cataloging public T cell receptors. Several DR-DQ haplotypes were handled as single units for association and clustering because linkage in the cohort was strong. Of the roughly 400 genotyped donors, 80% to 90% were placed in the genetic ancestry cluster associated with self-reported Caucasian donors. Donor age, sex, ethnicity and CMV serostatus were compiled together with the repertoire data. An early release covering 500 to 750 HLA-typed donors comprised approximately 290 gigabases of sequencing data and roughly 85 million unique TCR sequences. Among a few hundred genotyped donors of the cohort, an average of around 240,000 unique TCR beta nucleotide sequences were sequenced per donor, about a sixth of them non-productive. The number of typed donors differed by locus: 629-630 for A, B, C, DRB1 and DQB1; some 500 for DQA1; around 610 for DPA1; and approximately 450 for DPB1. The study profiled the T cell repertoires of hundreds of subjects by immunosequencing and related them to cytomegalovirus serostatus. Rather than using new phenotypic data, the later analysis identified candidate immune exposures from TCR beta sequences and from how often those sequences occurred across donors.

The library was produced with the immunoSEQ multiplex PCR assay. For the multiplex PCR, a mixture combining 60 forward primers for TCR Vbeta segments and 13 reverse primers for TCR Jbeta segments was used. Amplification of the CDR3 region of rearranged TCR beta genes was performed with a multiplex PCR assay on genomic DNA. The amplified TCR beta libraries were sequenced on the Illumina HiSeq System as 87-base-pair reads. Per the authors' processing: A later analysis counted approximately 76 million unique TCR beta chains across the 640 or so repertoires, and about 10 million of these chains were shared by at least two donors. To remove PCR and sequencing errors, raw reads were error-corrected and collapsed into unique sequences using a nearest-neighbor algorithm that merged closely related sequences. To assign V, D and J gene segments, CDR3 sequences were aligned to IMGT reference sequences. Each retained sequence needed at least a six-nucleotide match to both a V gene segment and a J gene segment. A rearrangement counted as productive if the CDR3 had no stop codons and remained in frame with V and J, and every other rearrangement counted as non-productive. Following IMGT convention, CDR3 was defined as the stretch from the second conserved V-encoded cysteine to the conserved J-encoded phenylalanine. In an earlier analysis of 550 to 650 of the donors, sequences lacking an unambiguous match to a single V gene segment were excluded. In an earlier analysis of some 590 of the donors, V segments were called functional above 56.7% productive rearrangements and were called segregating when the between-donor standard deviation exceeded 5%. A statistical classification framework was built for diagnosing cytomegalovirus status from the catalog of TCR beta chain sequences. V and J gene assignment, in a later analysis, came from comparing TCR nucleotide sequences with IMGT/GENE-DB human TR gene sequences. Using the TCRdist pipeline, a later analysis assigned CDR3 sequences along with most-parsimonious VDJ recombination scenarios. A later analysis defined each TCR beta chain by its CDR3 amino acid sequence plus V-gene family, and excluded reads lacking a unique V-gene family. In a later analysis, 450 to 600 highly shared, low-generation-probability nucleotide sequences were removed to address suspected cross-contamination and a sequencing artifact. In a later analysis, a clonal expansion index was calculated for each public chain from normalized within-repertoire ranks of inferred template counts. In a later analysis, generation probabilities were computed with a VDJ recombination model fitted to out-of-frame rearrangements, and the resulting probabilities were checked against IGoR. Hypergeometric tests were used in a later analysis to score TCR-TCR, TCR-HLA and TCR-CMV co-occurrence, with a repertoire-size bias correction applied to the TCR pairs. In a later analysis, false discovery rates were estimated by permuting HLA or CMV assignments 20 times. In a later analysis, co-occurring TCRs were grouped using DBSCAN, and TCRdist sequence similarity was added for clustering within HLA-allele-positive subsets. For co-occurrence clustering, repertoires with fewer than 30,000 or more than 120,000 public chains were excluded, along with several repertoires with anomalous nucleotide sharing. The table was pulled from immuneACCESS by TCRdb, which kept in-frame rearrangements only. Such tables lose some clones; where checked, under half of the loss comes from unresolved V genes, and the rest has no known cause. The V and J calls and clone size were taken over from that table, and D and trimming were inferred from the DNA. The sample yields some 170,000 clones; about 80% were counted once. About 4% of the sample rests with the top ten.

In total, around 600 healthy bone marrow donors made up the cohort. At the time of sampling, every cohort member was nominally healthy, though immune exposures that went unrecorded were likely present. The donor was CMV seropositive and belonged to the group of 270 or so seropositive cohort members. Every donor gave a peripheral blood sample, and the peripheral blood mononuclear cells from that sample were used for TCR beta sequencing. The Qiagen DNeasy Blood Extraction Kit was used to extract genomic DNA from the blood cell samples. Details on this clone: Its antigen remains undetermined. Per-base qualities were not stored, and no clone one base away is much larger.

The germline ends are 13 bases apart after V is trimmed by 2 bases and J by 4 bases. For CDR1 and CDR2, the germline V gene lists SGHTA and FQGTGA. Spanning cysteine to phenylalanine, the CDR3 consists of 15 amino acids. The CDR3 DNA has 45 bases and is translated from base 1. Broad study findings and their caveats: Most TCR sequences were observed very rarely across donors, whereas some public TCRs were present in many individuals. Immune exposure information for the cohort was limited to CMV serostatus. According to a later analysis, TCR association rates differed among HLA loci, with DRB1 alleles showing the most associated TCRs and HLA-C alleles showing the fewest. Because HLA typing was missing for some donors at each locus, association tests included only the typed subset. In a later analysis, HLA-associated TCR beta chains showed more clonal expansion and lower generation probabilities than non-associated chains that were equally common. Most CMV-associated TCR beta chains appeared to be HLA-restricted in a later analysis, and the HLA associations seemed to be driven largely by CMV exposure. A further reported finding was that TCR beta sequences accurately predicted the HLA-A and HLA-B alleles for most subjects in the first cohort. Correlated functional status among segregating V segments might be attributable to linkage disequilibrium, but an unknown experimental factor could not be ruled out. In a later genetic analysis, fewer N-insertions in productive TCRs were reported among donors in an Asian-associated ancestry cluster than the approximately 710-donor mean. The authors suggested that the approach could potentially be extended to other disease states and immunological phenotypes. This cohort had only TCR beta chains sequenced, and the lack of alpha or paired-chain data limited which features could be detected. The classifier was reported to diagnose cytomegalovirus status with high specificity and sensitivity in both the original and validation cohorts. A group of highly shared sequence variants was considered likely to be a technical artifact of the sequencing pipeline. Three of the identified cytomegalovirus-associated TCR beta chains were confirmed in vitro to be specific for cytomegalovirus antigens. An earlier analysis of approximately 530 of the donors showed that most TCR beta V segments appeared in productive rearrangements either about 87% or about 30% of the time, which broadly matched IMGT annotations. The presence/absence analyses assumed that sequencing depth was roughly uniform across donors, and that assumption may not be true. In a later genetic analysis, a missense DCLRE1C variant was associated with V-gene and J-gene trimming of TCR beta chains, and the association was replicated in an independent cohort. A later analysis associated around 16,000 TCR beta sequences with specific HLA alleles at a false discovery rate of 0.05. According to a later analysis, parvovirus B19, influenza, CMV and Epstein-Barr virus appeared linked to several top co-occurrence clusters. Because counts were too low, seventeen rarely observed V segments, including chromosome 9 orphons, were excluded from the earlier analysis of fewer than 650 of the donors. The 87-base-pair reads could not distinguish some IMGT-functional V segments, including TRBV6-2 and TRBV6-3, so those segments were excluded. Assigning TCR associations to individual alleles was difficult when HLA alleles, especially DR and DQ, strongly co-occurred. The study listed approximately 150 TCR beta chains as associated with cytomegalovirus.

The rearrangement joined TRBV7-3 to TRBJ2-3; TRBD1 is a weak D gene call, 5 bases matching. The TCR originated in an older woman in good health and CMV-seropositive. Sequencing was carried out using PBMCs. This receptor carries the CDR3 CASSLVPGPPDTQYF. The nucleotide sequence is TGTGCCAGCAGCTTAGTGCCAGGGCCCCCAGATACGCAGTATTTT.